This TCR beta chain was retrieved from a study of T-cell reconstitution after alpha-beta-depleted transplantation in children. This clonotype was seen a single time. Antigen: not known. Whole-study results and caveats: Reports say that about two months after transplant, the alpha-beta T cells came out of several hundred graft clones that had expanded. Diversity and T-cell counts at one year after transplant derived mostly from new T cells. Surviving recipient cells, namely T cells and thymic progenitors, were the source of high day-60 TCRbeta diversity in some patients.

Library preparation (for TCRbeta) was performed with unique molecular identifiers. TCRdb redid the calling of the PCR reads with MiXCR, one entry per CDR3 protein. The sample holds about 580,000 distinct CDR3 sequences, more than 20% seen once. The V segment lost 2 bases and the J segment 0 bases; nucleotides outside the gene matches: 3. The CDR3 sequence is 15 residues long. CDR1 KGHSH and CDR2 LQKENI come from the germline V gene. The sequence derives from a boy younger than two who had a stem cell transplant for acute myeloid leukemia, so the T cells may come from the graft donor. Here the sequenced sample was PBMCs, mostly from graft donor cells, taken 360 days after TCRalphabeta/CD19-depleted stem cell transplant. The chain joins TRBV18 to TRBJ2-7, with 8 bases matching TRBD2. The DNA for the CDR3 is TGTGCCAGCTCACCAGGAGCGGGGGCCTCCTACGAGCAGTACTTC. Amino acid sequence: CASSPGAGASYEQYF.